The clone carrying this TCR beta chain was seen just once. The data were taken from a study of blood T cell repertoires in COVID-19. Study information: The United States, Italy and Spain were the sources of the acute and convalescent COVID-19 samples. From T cells, B-cell-depleted T cells, or PBMCs came the material, which was cDNA or gDNA.

As originally analysed: Amplification from reference gene primers served as the basis for estimated nucleated cell counts. TCRdb's copy holds only in-frame clones and misses some; the assay was immunoSEQ multiplex PCR. V and J calls and clone size are copied from that table; D and trimming were computed from the DNA. Among some 80,000 clones, 75% to 85% were seen once, and the ten largest hold 20% to 25%. Per the germline V gene, CDR1 is SGHRS and CDR2 is YFSETQ. There are 14 residues in the CDR3. Trimming stripped 4 bases from V and 10 bases from J, with 17 bases between. The source is a woman between 45 and 65 years old with acute or convalescent COVID-19. Sequenced sample: peripheral blood. J is TRBJ1-4 and V is TRBV5-1; D unresolved. DNA of the CDR3: TGCGCCAGCAGCCACGACGGAGTCAGCGGAAAACTGTTTTTT. Its protein product is CASSHDGVSGKLFF.